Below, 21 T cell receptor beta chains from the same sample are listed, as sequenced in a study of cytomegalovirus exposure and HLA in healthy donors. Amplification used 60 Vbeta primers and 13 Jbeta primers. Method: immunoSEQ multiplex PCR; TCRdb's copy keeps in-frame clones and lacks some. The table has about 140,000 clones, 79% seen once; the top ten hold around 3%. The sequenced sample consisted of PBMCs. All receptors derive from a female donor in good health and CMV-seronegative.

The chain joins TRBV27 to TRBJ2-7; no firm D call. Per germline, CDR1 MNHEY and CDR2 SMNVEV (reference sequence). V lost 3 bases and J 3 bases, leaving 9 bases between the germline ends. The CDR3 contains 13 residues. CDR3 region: CASSFLFNYEQYF. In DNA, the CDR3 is TGTGCCAGCAGTTTTCTATTCAACTACGAGCAGTACTTC.

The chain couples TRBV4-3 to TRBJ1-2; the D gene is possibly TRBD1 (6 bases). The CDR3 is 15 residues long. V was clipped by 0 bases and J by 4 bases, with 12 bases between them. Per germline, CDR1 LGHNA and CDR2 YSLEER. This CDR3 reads CASSQDRLDSYGYTF. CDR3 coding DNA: TGCGCCAGCAGCCAAGATAGGTTGGACAGCTATGGCTACACCTTC.

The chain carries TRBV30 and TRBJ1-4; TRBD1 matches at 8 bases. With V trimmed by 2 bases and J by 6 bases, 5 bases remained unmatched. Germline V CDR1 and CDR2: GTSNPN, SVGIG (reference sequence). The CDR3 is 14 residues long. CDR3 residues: CAWSLQGGYEKLFF. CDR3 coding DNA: TGTGCCTGGAGTCTACAGGGGGGATATGAAAAACTGTTTTTT.

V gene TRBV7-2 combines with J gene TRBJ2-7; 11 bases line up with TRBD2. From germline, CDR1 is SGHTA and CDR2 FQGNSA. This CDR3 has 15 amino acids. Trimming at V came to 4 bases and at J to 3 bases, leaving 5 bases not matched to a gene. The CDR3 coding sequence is TGTGCCAGCAGCTCGAGACTAGCGGGGAGCTACGAGCAGTACTTC. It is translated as CASSSRLAGSYEQYF.

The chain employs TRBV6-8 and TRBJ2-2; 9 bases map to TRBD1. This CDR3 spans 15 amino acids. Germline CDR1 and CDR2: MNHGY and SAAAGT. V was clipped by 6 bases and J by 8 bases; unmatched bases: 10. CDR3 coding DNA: TGTGCCAGCAGCGCCGGACAGGGGACGCCTGGGGAGCTGTTTTTT. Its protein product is CASSAGQGTPGELFF.

The CDR3 nucleotides are TGTGCCAGCAGTTTCAGGTTGGGCGGGGGGCCTTGGCTATACGAGCAGTACTTC. This codes for CASSFRLGGGPWLYEQYF. The rearrangement uses TRBV27 and TRBJ2-7, with 8 bases fitting TRBD2. The CDR3 totals 18 residues. Germline-derived CDR1 and CDR2 are MNHEY and SMNVEV (reference sequence). Trimming took 3 bases from V and 4 from J; bases not matched to a gene: 17.

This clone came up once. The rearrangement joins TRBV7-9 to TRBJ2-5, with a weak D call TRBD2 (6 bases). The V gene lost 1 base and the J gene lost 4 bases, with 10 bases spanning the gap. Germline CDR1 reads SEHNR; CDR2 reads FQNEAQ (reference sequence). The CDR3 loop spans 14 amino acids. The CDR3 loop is CASSLDTSRETQYF. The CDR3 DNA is TGTGCCAGCAGCTTAGATACTAGCAGAGAGACCCAGTACTTC.

The CDR3 loop is CSVMASGGGGELFF. CDR3 sequence (DNA): TGCAGCGTTATGGCTAGCGGGGGGGGCGGGGAGCTGTTTTTT. The gene calls are TRBV29-1 and TRBJ2-2; 12 bases match TRBD2. Germline assignment: CDR1 SQVTM and CDR2 ANQGSEA. This CDR3 is built from 14 residues. V shed 5 bases and J 7 bases; nucleotides not matched to a gene: 5.

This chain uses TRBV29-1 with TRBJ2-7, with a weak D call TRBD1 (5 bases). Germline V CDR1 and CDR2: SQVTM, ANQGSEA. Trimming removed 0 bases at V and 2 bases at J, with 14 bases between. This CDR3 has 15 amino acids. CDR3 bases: TGCAGCGTTGAAGATCCGCCCCGACAGCCCTACGAGCAGTACTTC. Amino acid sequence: CSVEDPPRQPYEQYF.

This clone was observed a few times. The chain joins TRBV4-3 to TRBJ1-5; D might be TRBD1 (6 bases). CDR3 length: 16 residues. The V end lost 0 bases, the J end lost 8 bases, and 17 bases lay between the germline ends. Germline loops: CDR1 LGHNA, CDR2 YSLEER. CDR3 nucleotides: TGCGCCAGCAGCCAAGATCTCGGGACATCTAAGAAGCCCCAGCATTTT. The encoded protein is CASSQDLGTSKKPQHF.

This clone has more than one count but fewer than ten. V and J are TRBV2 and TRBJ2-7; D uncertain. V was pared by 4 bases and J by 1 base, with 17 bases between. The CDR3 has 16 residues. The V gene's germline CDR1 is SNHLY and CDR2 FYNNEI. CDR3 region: CASSVRRARPSYEQYF. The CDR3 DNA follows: TGTGCCAGCAGTGTTCGCCGAGCGAGACCTTCCTACGAGCAGTACTTC.

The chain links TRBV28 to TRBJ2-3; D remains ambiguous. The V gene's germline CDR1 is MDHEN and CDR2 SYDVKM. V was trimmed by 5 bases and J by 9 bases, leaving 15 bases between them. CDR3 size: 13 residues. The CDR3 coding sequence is TGTGCCAGCAGTCCCTCATCGACACGGACGCAGTATTTT. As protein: CASSPSSTRTQYF.

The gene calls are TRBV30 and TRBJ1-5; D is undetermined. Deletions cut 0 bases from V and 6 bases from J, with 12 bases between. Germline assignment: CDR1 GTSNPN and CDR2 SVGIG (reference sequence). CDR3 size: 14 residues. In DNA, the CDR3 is TGTGCCTGGAGTGTAGGCGTCGCGGGTCAGCCCCAGCATTTT. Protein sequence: CAWSVGVAGQPQHF. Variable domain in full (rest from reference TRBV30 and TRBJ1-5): SQTIHQWPATLVQPVGSPLSLECTVEGTSNPNLYWYRQAAGRGLQLLFYSVGIGQISSEVPQNLSASRPQDRQFILSSKKLLLSDSGFYLCAWSVGVAGQPQHFGDGTRLSIL.

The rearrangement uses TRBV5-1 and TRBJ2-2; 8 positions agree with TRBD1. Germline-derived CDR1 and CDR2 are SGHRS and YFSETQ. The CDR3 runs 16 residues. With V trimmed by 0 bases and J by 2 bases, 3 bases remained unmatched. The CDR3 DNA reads TGCGCCAGCAGCTTGGTGACAGGGGTTAACACCGGGGAGCTGTTTTTT. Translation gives CASSLVTGVNTGELFF.

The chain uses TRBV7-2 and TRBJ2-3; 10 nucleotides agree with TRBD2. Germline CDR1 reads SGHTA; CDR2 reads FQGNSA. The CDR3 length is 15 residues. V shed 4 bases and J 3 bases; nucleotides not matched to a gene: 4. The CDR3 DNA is TGTGCCAGCAGCTGGCGACTAGCGGGTACAGATACGCAGTATTTT. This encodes CASSWRLAGTDTQYF.

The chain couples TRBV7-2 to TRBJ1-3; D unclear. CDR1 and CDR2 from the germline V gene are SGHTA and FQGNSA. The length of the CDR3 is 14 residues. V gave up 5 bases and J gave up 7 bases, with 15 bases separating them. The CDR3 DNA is TGTGCCAGCAGCCCTCAGTCAATCGGGAACACCATATATTTT. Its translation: CASSPQSIGNTIYF. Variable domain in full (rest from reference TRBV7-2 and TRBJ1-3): GAGVSQSPSNKVTEKGKDVELRCDPISGHTALYWYRQSLGQGLEFLIYFQGNSAPDKSGLPSDRFSAERTGGSVSTLTIQRTQQEDSAVYLCASSPQSIGNTIYFGEGSWLTVV.

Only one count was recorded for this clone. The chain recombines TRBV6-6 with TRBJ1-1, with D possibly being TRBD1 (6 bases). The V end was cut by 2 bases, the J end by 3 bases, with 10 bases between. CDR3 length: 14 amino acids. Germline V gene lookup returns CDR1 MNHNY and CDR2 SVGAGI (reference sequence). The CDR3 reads CASSYGGAYTEAFF. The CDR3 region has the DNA TGTGCCAGCAGTTACGGGGGGGCGTACACTGAAGCTTTCTTT.

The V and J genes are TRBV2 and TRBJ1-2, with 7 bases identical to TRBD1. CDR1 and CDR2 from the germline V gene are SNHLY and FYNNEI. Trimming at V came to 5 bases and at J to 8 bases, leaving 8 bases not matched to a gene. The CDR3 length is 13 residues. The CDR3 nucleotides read TGTGCCAGCAGTCCCGACAGGGTCGAGGGCTACACCTTC. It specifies CASSPDRVEGYTF.

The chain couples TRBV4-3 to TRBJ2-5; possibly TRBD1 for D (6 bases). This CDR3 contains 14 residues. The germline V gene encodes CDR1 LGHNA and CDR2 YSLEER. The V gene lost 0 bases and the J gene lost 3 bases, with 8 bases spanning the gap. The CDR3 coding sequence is TGCGCCAGCAGCCAAGATACAGGGAAAGAGACCCAGTACTTC. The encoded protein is CASSQDTGKETQYF.

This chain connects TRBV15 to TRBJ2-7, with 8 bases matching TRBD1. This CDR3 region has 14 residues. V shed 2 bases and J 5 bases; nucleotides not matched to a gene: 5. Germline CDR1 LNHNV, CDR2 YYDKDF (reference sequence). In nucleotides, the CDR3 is TGTGCCACCAGCAGAACGGGACAGGTTCACGAGCAGTACTTC. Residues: CATSRTGQVHEQYF. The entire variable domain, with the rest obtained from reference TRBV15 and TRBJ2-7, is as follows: DAMVIQNPRYQVTQFGKPVTLSCSQTLNHNVMYWYQQKSSQAPKLLFHYYDKDFNNEADTPDNFQSRRPNTSFCFLDIRSPGLGDTAMYLCATSRTGQVHEQYFGPGTRLTVT.

The CDR3 is CASSLTSGYSDTQYF. The CDR3 DNA reads TGCGCCAGCAGCTTGACTAGCGGGTACTCAGATACGCAGTATTTT. The chain is built from TRBV5-1 and TRBJ2-3; TRBD2 matches at 9 bases. The germline gives CDR1 SGHRS, CDR2 YFSETQ. With 1 base clipped from V and 4 bases from J, the junction kept 4 bases outside the gene matches. The CDR3 loop spans 15 amino acids.